This is a list of T cell receptor beta chains from one sample in a study of OX40 agonist ivuxolimab in advanced cancers. Assay used: immunoSEQ multiplex PCR; TCRdb lists only in-frame clones, some missing. Here the sample spans fewer than 25,000 clones, nearly 70% being singletons. The sample was CD4+ or CD8+ T cells sorted from blood, taken in a trial of the OX40 agonist ivuxolimab. These receptor sequences come from an adult with an advanced solid tumor such as melanoma, head and neck, liver or kidney cancer. The CDR3 runs from the conserved cysteine through the conserved F or W. Each record gives: V gene, D gene, J gene, CDR3 length, CDR3 protein. A D gene is named only where the DNA matches it firmly.

TRBV7-8	NA	TRBJ2-3	12	CASSLLGDTQYF
TRBV13	NA	TRBJ2-5	11	CASSFGETQYF
TRBV7-9	NA	TRBJ2-7	12	CASSLGDTEQYF
TRBV4-1	TRBD2	TRBJ2-1	16	CASSQNQGLAGIEQFF
TRBV7-3	TRBD1	TRBJ1-1	14	CASIPGGRNTEAFF
TRBV28	NA	TRBJ2-7	16	CASSLFEQAGSYEQYF
TRBV7-9	NA	TRBJ2-7	14	CASSSSETSYEQYF
TRBV10-3	NA	TRBJ1-6	16	CAISDLEGGGNSPLHF
TRBV7-2	NA	TRBJ1-1	15	CASSFFGGANTEAFF
TRBV4-1	NA	TRBJ1-1	13	CASSIKTGGEAFF
TRBV5-4	NA	TRBJ1-1	13	CASLGLADTEAFF
TRBV6-6	NA	TRBJ2-2	15	CASSPTTGSTGELFF
TRBV9	NA	TRBJ1-1	13	CASSVWSDTEAFF
TRBV19	TRBD2	TRBJ2-7	14	CASTAGTTAYEQYF
TRBV7-7	TRBD1	TRBJ2-5	16	CASSLPPGTGKETQYF
TRBV7-9	TRBD1	TRBJ2-1	17	CASSTGTGGEKDNEQFF
TRBV7-9	NA	TRBJ1-2	18	CASSHRTDAGESNYGYTF
TRBV7-6	TRBD2	TRBJ2-1	14	CASSASGGADEQFF
TRBV4-2	TRBD1	TRBJ2-2	17	CASSLPEGQGSSGELFF
TRBV7-6	NA	TRBJ1-4	16	CASSLRRGAGVEKLFF
TRBV4-1	NA	TRBJ2-3	13	CASSQVATDTQYF
TRBV29-1	NA	TRBJ1-2	12	CSVEAGIEGYTF
TRBV7-9	NA	TRBJ2-5	15	CASSLALGVEETQYF
TRBV9	NA	TRBJ2-3	18	CASSEKDGRYRDTDTQYF
TRBV5-8	NA	TRBJ1-4	13	CASSLGAREKLFF
TRBV15	NA	TRBJ1-5	15	CATSRDKGGEQPQHF
TRBV28	NA	TRBJ1-2	12	CASSFPAVGYTF
TRBV2	NA	TRBJ2-7	13	CASSFSGSYEQYF
TRBV5-1	NA	TRBJ1-3	18	CASSLDRQGLLSGNTIYF
TRBV7-9	NA	TRBJ1-1	15	CASTPWVGTNTEAFF
TRBV28	NA	TRBJ2-2	15	CASSPTALSTGELFF
TRBV27	NA	TRBJ2-2	13	CASSLGRGGELFF
TRBV7-6	TRBD1	TRBJ2-1	16	CASSLELQGAGVEQFF
TRBV28	NA	TRBJ2-1	16	CASSVIRGVIYNEQFF
TRBV2	TRBD1	TRBJ2-3	18	CASAHGQGGSWRTDTQYF
TRBV11-2	NA	TRBJ2-7	14	CASSYGTGSGEQYF
TRBV5-1	NA	TRBJ2-3	14	CASSLGASTDTQYF
TRBV28	NA	TRBJ2-2	16	CASTPLGGRDTGELFF
TRBV2	NA	TRBJ2-7	14	CASRYRPAYYEQYF
TRBV27	NA	TRBJ1-3	14	CASSRGSSGNTIYF
TRBV19	NA	TRBJ2-7	13	CASSMGLPYEQYF
TRBV4-1	TRBD1	TRBJ1-1	16	CASSHLEGQGISGAFF
TRBV5-1	TRBD2	TRBJ2-3	19	CASSLVASGRAPTTDTQYF
TRBV29-1	TRBD2	TRBJ2-7	15	CSVEGLLAGGYEQYF
TRBV16	TRBD2	TRBJ2-2	16	CASSQFLAGGTGELFF